This T cell receptor (beta chain) emerged from a study of CD8 T cells in Susac syndrome. The CDR3 is 16 residues long. The V end lost 1 base, the J end lost 0 bases, and 9 bases lay between the germline ends. Germline V gene sequence: CDR1 MGHDK, CDR2 SYGVNS. An input of roughly 0.45 to 1 ug of RNA was subjected to reverse transcription using random hexamers. An immunoSEQ multiplex PCR generated amplified TCR beta CDR3 products spanning 54 Vbeta and 13 Jbeta. TCRdb re-derived calls from the immunoSEQ multiplex PCR reads in MiXCR, one entry per CDR3 protein. The data show approximately 75,000 distinct CDR3 sequences, 95% seen once. TEMRA cells underwent FACS enrichment and CD8+ and CD4+ T cells underwent negative isolation.

Sequencing used CD8+ T cells from PBMCs. The chain uses TRBV25-1 and TRBJ2-2; weak D call: TRBD2 (6 bases). This clonotype originated in a human donor in good health. The CDR3 sequence is CASSEWEVANTGELFF. CDR3 nucleotide sequence: TGTGCCAGCAGTGAATGGGAGGTTGCGAACACCGGGGAGCTGTTTTTT.